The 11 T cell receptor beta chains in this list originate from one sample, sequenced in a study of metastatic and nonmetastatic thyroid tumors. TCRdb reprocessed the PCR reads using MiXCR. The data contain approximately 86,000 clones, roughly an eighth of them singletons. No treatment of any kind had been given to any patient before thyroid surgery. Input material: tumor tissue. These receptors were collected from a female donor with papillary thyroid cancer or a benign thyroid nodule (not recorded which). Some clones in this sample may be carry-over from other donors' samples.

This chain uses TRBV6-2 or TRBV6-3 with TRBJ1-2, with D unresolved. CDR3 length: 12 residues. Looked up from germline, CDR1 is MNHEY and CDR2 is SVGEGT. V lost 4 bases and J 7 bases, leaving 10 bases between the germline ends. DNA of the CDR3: TGTGCCAGCAGTTGGTCGATAAGTGGCTACACCTTC. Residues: CASSWSISGYTF.

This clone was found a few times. Here the CDR3 DNA reads TGTGCCAGCAGTGTATTGCGGGATAGAGGGAATACGCAGTATTTT. It specifies CASSVLRDRGNTQYF. The gene calls are TRBV2 and TRBJ2-3; the D gene is possibly TRBD2 (6 bases). In germline, CDR1 is SNHLY, CDR2 FYNNEI. V lost 4 bases and J lost 7, with 18 bases in between. The CDR3 length is 15 residues.

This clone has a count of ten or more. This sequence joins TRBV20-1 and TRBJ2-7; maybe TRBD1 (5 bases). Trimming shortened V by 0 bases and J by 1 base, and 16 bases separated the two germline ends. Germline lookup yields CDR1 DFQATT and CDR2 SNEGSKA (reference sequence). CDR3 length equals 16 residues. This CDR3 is CSARDWQGPDSYEQYF. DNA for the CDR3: TGCAGTGCTAGAGATTGGCAGGGCCCTGATTCCTACGAGCAGTACTTC.

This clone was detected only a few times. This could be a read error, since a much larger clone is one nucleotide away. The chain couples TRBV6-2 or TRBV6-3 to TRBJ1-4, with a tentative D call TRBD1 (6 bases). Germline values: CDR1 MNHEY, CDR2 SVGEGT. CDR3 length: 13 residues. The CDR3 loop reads CASNDRRNGKLFF. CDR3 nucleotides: TGTGCCAGCAATGACAGGCGTAATGGAAAACTGTTTTTT.

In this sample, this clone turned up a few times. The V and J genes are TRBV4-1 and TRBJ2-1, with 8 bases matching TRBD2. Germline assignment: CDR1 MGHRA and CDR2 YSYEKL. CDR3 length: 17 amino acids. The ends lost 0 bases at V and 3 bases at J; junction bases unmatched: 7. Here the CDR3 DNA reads TGCGCCAGCAGCCAAGAGGTGGGGAGCGGGGGCTACAATGAGCAGTTCTTC. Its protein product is CASSQEVGSGGYNEQFF.

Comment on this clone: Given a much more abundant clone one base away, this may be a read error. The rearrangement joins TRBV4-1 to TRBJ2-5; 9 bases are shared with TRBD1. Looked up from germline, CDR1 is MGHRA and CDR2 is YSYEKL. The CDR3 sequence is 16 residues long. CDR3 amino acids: CASSGLRTGARDERFF. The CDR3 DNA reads TGCGCCAGCAGCGGCCTTCGGACAGGGGCTCGGGATGAGCGGTTCTTC.

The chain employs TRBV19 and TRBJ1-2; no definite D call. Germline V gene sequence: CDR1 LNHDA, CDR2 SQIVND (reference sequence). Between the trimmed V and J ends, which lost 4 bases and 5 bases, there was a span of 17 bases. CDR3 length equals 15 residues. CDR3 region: CASSTQVTSSYGYTF. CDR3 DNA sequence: TGTGCCAGTAGTACCCAAGTGACATCCTCATATGGCTACACCTTC. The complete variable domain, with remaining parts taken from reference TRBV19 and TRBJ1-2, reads DGGITQSPKYLFRKEGQNVTLSCEQNLNHDAMYWYRQDPGQGLRLIYYSQIVNDFQKGDIAEGYSVSREKKESFPLTVTSAQKNPTAFYLCASSTQVTSSYGYTFGSGTRLTVV.

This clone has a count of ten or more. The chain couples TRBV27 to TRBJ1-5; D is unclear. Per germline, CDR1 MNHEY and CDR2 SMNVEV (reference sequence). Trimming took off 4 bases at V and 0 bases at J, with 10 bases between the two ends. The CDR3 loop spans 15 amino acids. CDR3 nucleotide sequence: TGTGCCAGCAGTTCAACCGACGGTAGCAATCAGCCCCAGCATTTT. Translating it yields CASSSTDGSNQPQHF.

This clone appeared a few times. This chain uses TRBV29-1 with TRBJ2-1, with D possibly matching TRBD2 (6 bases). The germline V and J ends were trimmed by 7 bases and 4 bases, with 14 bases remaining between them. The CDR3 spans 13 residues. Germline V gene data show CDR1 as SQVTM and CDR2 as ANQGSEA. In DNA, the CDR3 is TGCAGCGCCGACGGGGGTTCTTACAATGAGCAGTTCTTC. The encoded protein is CSADGGSYNEQFF.

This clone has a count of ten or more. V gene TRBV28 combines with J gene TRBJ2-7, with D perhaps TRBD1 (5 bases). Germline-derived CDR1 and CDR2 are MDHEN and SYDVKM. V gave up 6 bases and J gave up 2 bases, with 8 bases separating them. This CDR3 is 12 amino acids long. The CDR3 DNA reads TGTGCCAGCAGGGTGGACACCTACGAGCAGTACTTC. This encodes CASRVDTYEQYF.

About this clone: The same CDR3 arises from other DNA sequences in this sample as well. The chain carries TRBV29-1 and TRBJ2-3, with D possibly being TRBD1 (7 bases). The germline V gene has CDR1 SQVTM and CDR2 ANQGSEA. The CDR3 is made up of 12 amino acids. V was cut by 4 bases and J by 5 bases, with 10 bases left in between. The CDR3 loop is CSVGQGGDTQYF. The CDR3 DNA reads TGCAGCGTTGGACAGGGAGGAGATACGCAGTATTTT.